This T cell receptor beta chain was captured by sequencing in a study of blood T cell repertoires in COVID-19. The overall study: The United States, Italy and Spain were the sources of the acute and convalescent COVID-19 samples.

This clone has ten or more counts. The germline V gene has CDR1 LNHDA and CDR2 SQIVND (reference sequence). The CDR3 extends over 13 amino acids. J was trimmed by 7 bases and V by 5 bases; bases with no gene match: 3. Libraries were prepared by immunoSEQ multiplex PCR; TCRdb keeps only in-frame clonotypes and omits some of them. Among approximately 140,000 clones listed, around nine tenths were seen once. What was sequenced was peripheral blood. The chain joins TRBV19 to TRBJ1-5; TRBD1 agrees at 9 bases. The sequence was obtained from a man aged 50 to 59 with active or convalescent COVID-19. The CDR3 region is CASSPDRGQPQHF. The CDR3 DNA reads TGTGCCAGTAGTCCGGACAGGGGACAGCCCCAGCATTTT. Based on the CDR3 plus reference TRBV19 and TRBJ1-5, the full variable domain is DGGITQSPKYLFRKEGQNVTLSCEQNLNHDAMYWYRQDPGQGLRLIYYSQIVNDFQKGDIAEGYSVSREKKESFPLTVTSAQKNPTAFYLCASSPDRGQPQHFGDGTRLSIL.